Below are 22 T cell receptor beta chains sequenced from a single sample in a study of T-cell memory formation after mild COVID-19. TCRdb ran MiXCR on the 5' RACE reads and lists one entry per CDR3 protein. The sample records some 64,000 distinct CDR3 sequences, 9.3% being singletons. What was sequenced was PBMCs or a T cell subset sorted from them (not recorded which). These receptors originate from a young man who had mild COVID-19 (a few samples of this study predate the infection). Cell type and time point are not known.

This clonotype was counted a few times. The CDR3, as DNA: TGTGCCAGCAGCTGGACAGGGCTTTTTTCCTACGAGCAGTACGTC. It translates to CASSWTGLFSYEQYV. This chain uses TRBV3-2 with TRBJ2-7; the table's D call of TRBD1 was not tested on the DNA. TRBV3-2 represents a pseudogene. This CDR3 spans 15 amino acids.

A word on this clonotype: Sequence at one end of the junction differs from germline and may be a read error. The chain carries TRBV7-7 and TRBJ1-5; perhaps TRBD1 as D (5 bases). Germline assignment: CDR1 SSHAT and CDR2 FNYEAQ (reference sequence). The CDR3 is made up of 18 amino acids. CDR3 DNA: TGTGCTAGCAGCTTTTATTTTTGGGGGGACCGAGGTAGTCAGCCCCAGCATTTT. Protein product: CASSFYFWGDRGSQPQHF. The full variable domain, in which reference TRBV7-7 and TRBJ1-5 provide the parts outside the CDR3, is GAGVSQSPRYKVTKRGQDVTLRCDPISSHATLYWYQQALGQGPEFLTYFNYEAQPDKSGLPSDRFSAERPEGSISTLTIQRTEQRDSAMYRCASSFYFWGDRGSQPQHFGDGTRLSIL.

This clonotype was counted at least ten times. The J gene is TRBJ2-3, the V gene TRBV20-1; D is possibly TRBD2 (5 bases). This CDR3 spans 13 amino acids. V lost 1 base, J lost 3 bases, and 8 bases lay in between. Per the germline V gene, CDR1 is DFQATT and CDR2 is SNEGSKA (reference sequence). The CDR3 DNA follows: TGCAGTGCTAGAGCTAGCTGGACAGATACGCAGTATTTT. Its translation is CSARASWTDTQYF.

This clonotype was picked up a small number of times. The chain joins TRBV12-3 or TRBV12-4 to TRBJ1-3; D is perhaps TRBD1 (5 bases). Trimming pared 6 bases from V and 2 bases from J, leaving 14 bases between. The CDR3 covers 15 residues. The CDR3 loop is CASRSQGQPGNTIYF. The CDR3 region has the DNA TGTGCCAGCAGGTCTCAGGGCCAGCCTGGAAACACCATATATTTT.

This clonotype was recorded a few times. V gene TRBV18 combines with J gene TRBJ1-3; TRBD1 is a possible D gene (5 bases). V was cut by 4 bases and J by 0 bases, with 10 bases left in between. The CDR3 loop spans 15 amino acids. Germline CDR1 is KGHSH and CDR2 is LQKENI. The CDR3 bases are TGTGCCAGCTCACTACGGGGCTTCTCTGGAAACACCATATATTTT. Its translation: CASSLRGFSGNTIYF. Full variable domain (outside the CDR3, taken from reference TRBV18 and TRBJ1-3): NAGVMQNPRHLVRRRGQEARLRCSPMKGHSHVYWYRQLPEEGLKFMVYLQKENIIDESGMPKERFSAEFPKEGPSILRIQQVVRGDSAAYFCASSLRGFSGNTIYFGEGSWLTVV.

By share, this clonotype counts as medium-sized. This chain joins TRBV7-2 and TRBJ2-1; tentatively, D is TRBD2 (5 bases). CDR3 length equals 12 residues. The germline V gene has CDR1 SGHTA and CDR2 FQGNSA. The V gene lost 5 bases and the J gene lost 13 bases, with 15 bases spanning the gap. CDR3 bases: TGTGCCAGCAGCCTGATCTTCGGGGTTCAGTTCTTC. It codes for CASSLIFGVQFF.

The V call is TRBV7-3, the J call TRBJ2-5; the D gene is possibly TRBD1 (5 bases). CDR3 size: 14 residues. V lost 3 bases to trimming and J lost 5 bases, with 13 bases between them. Germline CDR1 is SGHTA and CDR2 is FQGTGA. CDR3 sequence reads: CASSLGPQMETQYF. Here the CDR3 DNA reads TGTGCCAGCAGCTTGGGGCCTCAGATGGAGACCCAGTACTTC. Full variable domain (outside the CDR3, taken from reference TRBV7-3 and TRBJ2-5): GAGVSQTPSNKVTEKGKYVELRCDPISGHTALYWYRQSLGQGPEFLIYFQGTGAADDSGLPNDRFFAVRPEGSVSTLKIQRTERGDSAVYLCASSLGPQMETQYFGPGTRLLVL.

Only a few counts were recorded for this clonotype. The chain joins TRBV6-5 to TRBJ1-1, with D uncertain. V lost 2 bases to trimming and J lost 4 bases, with 14 bases between them. The CDR3 runs 15 residues. The germline V gene has CDR1 MNHEY and CDR2 SVGAGI. The CDR3 sequence is CASSYRPQVSTEAFF. The CDR3 DNA sequence: TGTGCCAGCAGTTACCGGCCTCAGGTGAGCACTGAAGCTTTCTTT.

The V call is TRBV18, the J call TRBJ1-1; D unresolved. Trimming shortened V by 3 bases and J by 4 bases, and 12 bases separated the two germline ends. Germline-derived CDR1 and CDR2 are KGHSH and LQKENI. The CDR3 runs to 14 residues. CDR3 DNA: TGTGCCAGCTCACCTGAACCGACGAGCACTGAAGCTTTCTTT. It translates to CASSPEPTSTEAFF.

This clonotype was seen only a few times. The chain carries TRBV3-2 and TRBJ2-3; the D call in the table, TRBD1, was not verified against the DNA. TRBV3-2 is a known pseudogene. There are 15 residues in the CDR3. CDR3: CASGSETPSTDTQYF. The DNA of the CDR3 is TGTGCCAGCGGGTCCGAAACCCCCAGCACAGATACGCAGTATTTT.

Regarding this clonotype: A much bigger clone sits one base away, suggesting this may be a read error. The V gene is TRBV20-1, the J gene TRBJ1-1; no clear D gene. Per the germline V gene, CDR1 is DFQATT and CDR2 is SNEGSKA (reference sequence). The CDR3 extends over 12 amino acids. CDR3 DNA: TGCAGGGCCCGCCCCCCAGACACTGAAGCTTTCTTT. Translated, it gives CRARPPDTEAFF.

This clonotype has a count of ten or more. This chain uses TRBV18 with TRBJ1-1; D gene unclear. Deletions cut 5 bases from V and 1 base from J, with 8 bases between. The germline gives CDR1 KGHSH, CDR2 LQKENI. The CDR3 is 13 amino acids. The DNA for the CDR3 is TGTGCCAGCTCAGACCAGGCGAACACTGAAGCTTTCTTT. It encodes CASSDQANTEAFF.

The genes are TRBV7-6 and TRBJ2-1; weak D call: TRBD2 (6 bases). CDR1 SGHVS and CDR2 FNYEAQ come from the germline V gene. The CDR3 loop spans 14 amino acids. Trimming removed 6 bases at V and 7 bases at J, with 16 bases between. In nucleotides, the CDR3 is TGTGCCAGCAGTCCCGGGGAGGAAAGGAATGAGCAGTTCTTC. Protein sequence: CASSPGEERNEQFF.

The rearrangement uses TRBV29-1 and TRBJ2-1; 7 bases align to TRBD2. The germline CDR1 and CDR2 sequences are SQVTM and ANQGSEA. Trimming removed 7 bases from V and 2 bases from J; junction bases left unmatched: 2. The CDR3 is 12 amino acids. The CDR3 loop reads CSAGLAYNEQFF. The CDR3 coding sequence is TGCAGCGCTGGACTAGCCTACAATGAGCAGTTCTTC.

This rearrangement joins TRBV20-1 to TRBJ1-2, with 8 bases fitting TRBD1. This CDR3 is built from 13 residues. Per the germline V gene, CDR1 is DFQATT and CDR2 is SNEGSKA (reference sequence). The CDR3 sequence: CRSFETGDRSYTF. CDR3 nucleotide sequence: TGCAGATCCTTCGAGACAGGGGACAGAAGCTACACCTTC.

This clonotype was seen a few times. The rearrangement links TRBV29-1 to TRBJ2-5; tentatively, D is TRBD2 (7 bases). CDR3 size: 13 residues. The germline CDR1 and CDR2 sequences are SQVTM and ANQGSEA. V was trimmed by 5 bases and J by 5 bases, leaving 15 bases between them. The CDR3 nucleotides read TGCAGCGTTCAACGGGGGGCCTGGGAGACCCAGTACTTC. Its translation is CSVQRGAWETQYF. Based on the CDR3 plus reference TRBV29-1 and TRBJ2-5, the full variable domain is SAVISQKPSRDICQRGTSLTIQCQVDSQVTMMFWYRQQPGQSLTLIATANQGSEATYESGFVIDKFPISRPNLTFSTLTVSNMSPEDSSIYLCSVQRGAWETQYFGPGTRLLVL.

This clonotype was detected many times. The V and J genes are TRBV6-6 and TRBJ2-1, with 7 bases identical to TRBD1. Trimming at V came to 0 bases and at J to 6 bases, leaving 5 bases not matched to a gene. The CDR3 spans 15 residues. The V gene's germline CDR1 is MNHNY and CDR2 SVGAGI (reference sequence). CDR3 loop: CASSYSEAGGNEQFF. DNA of the CDR3: TGTGCCAGCAGTTACTCTGAGGCAGGGGGCAATGAGCAGTTCTTC.

This CDR3 reads CASSVADTQYF. CDR3 DNA: TGTGCCAGCAGCGTAGCAGATACGCAGTATTTT. The chain couples TRBV9 to TRBJ2-3; unclear D gene. Germline CDR1 is SGDLS and CDR2 is YYNGEE. Deletions cut 0 bases from V and 4 bases from J, with 0 bases between. There are 11 residues in the CDR3. Filled out from reference TRBV9 and TRBJ2-3, the complete variable domain reads DSGVTQTPKHLITATGQRVTLRCSPRSGDLSVYWYQQSLDQGLQFLIQYYNGEERAKGNILERFSAQQFPDLHSELNLSSLELGDSALYFCASSVADTQYFGPGTRLTVL.

This chain uses TRBV4-3 with TRBJ1-1; D remains ambiguous. Germline CDR1 and CDR2: LGHNA and YSLEER. The CDR3 runs to 13 residues. Trimming removed 4 bases at V and 0 bases at J, with 6 bases between. The CDR3 loop reads CASSLEMNTEAFF. CDR3 in DNA: TGCGCCAGCAGCCTGGAGATGAACACTGAAGCTTTCTTT.

For the CDR3, the DNA is TGTGCCAGCAGCCCACGGGGGGCGGAGATGTACAATGAGCAGTTCTTC. Its protein is CASSPRGAEMYNEQFF. V gene TRBV7-3 combines with J gene TRBJ2-1, with TRBD2 as a possible D gene (7 bases). Germline values: CDR1 SGHTA, CDR2 FQGTGA. Deletions cut 5 bases from V and 4 bases from J, with 18 bases between. The CDR3 runs 16 residues.

There are a few counts of this clonotype. The V and J genes are TRBV4-3 and TRBJ2-2; D may be TRBD1 (6 bases). The CDR3 covers 15 residues. Germline V gene sequence: CDR1 LGHNA, CDR2 YSLEER. V was trimmed by 0 bases and J by 6 bases, leaving 11 bases between them. The CDR3 region is CASSQDPAGAGELFF. CDR3 bases: TGCGCCAGCAGCCAAGATCCGGCAGGGGCCGGGGAGCTGTTTTTT.

This clonotype was observed a few times. CDR3 loop: CASSQEDRRESDTQYF. CDR3 nucleotide sequence: TGCGCCAGCAGCCAAGAGGATCGAAGGGAATCAGATACGCAGTATTTT. This rearrangement joins TRBV4-3 to TRBJ2-3; D is uncertain. The CDR3 totals 16 residues. CDR1 and CDR2 (germline): LGHNA, YSLEER. The V end was cut by 0 bases, the J end by 4 bases, with 14 bases between.